This record concerns one T cell receptor beta chain sequence. Its specificity is unknown. V lost 0 bases to trimming and J lost 10 bases; unmatched junction nucleotides: 3. Germline CDR1 is MNHEY and CDR2 is SVGAGI. This CDR3 is built from 13 residues. Method: immunoSEQ multiplex PCR; TCRdb's copy keeps in-frame clones and lacks some. This sample carries about 29,000 clones, about 70% of them seen once, and the ten largest clones take 51%. This sample was taken from a study of cytotoxic CD8 clonotypes in ibrutinib-treated CLL. Study information: An average of roughly 270,000 productive templates and some 99,000 productive rearrangements was obtained per sample. Study-wide results and caveats: Higher clonality was seen at ibrutinib response and a return toward baseline at progression. Public clonotypes, found uncommonly, either contracted or stayed stable on treatment.

The chain employs TRBV6-5 and TRBJ2-1; 7 bases map to TRBD1. The sample was PBMCs, taken after 36 months of ibrutinib treatment. The receptor's source is a human donor with chronic lymphocytic leukemia. CDR3 loop: CASSYSSQGEQFF. Written as DNA, the CDR3 is TGTGCCAGCAGTTACTCGTCACAGGGGGAGCAGTTCTTC.